Included here is one T cell receptor beta chain sequence, with context. This CDR3 has 15 residues. Per the germline V gene, CDR1 is SGHNT and CDR2 is YYREEE (reference sequence). Trimming cost V 2 bases and J 5 bases, with 14 bases left between them. As handled by the study authors: Using reference gene primer amplification, nucleated cell counts were estimated. This table comes from immunoSEQ multiplex PCR, and its TCRdb copy is limited to in-frame clones, with some not included. V and J calls and clone size are those listed in that table; D and trimming were worked out from the DNA. The table shows 250,000 to 350,000 clones, with roughly 90% occurring only once. Seattle-derived patients entered the study during active infection and were followed longitudinally. These data belong to a study of blood T cell repertoires in COVID-19. Study-level information: Italy, Spain and the United States were the sources of the convalescent and acute COVID-19 samples.

The sequencing input was peripheral blood. This clonotype originated in a young woman with COVID-19, enrolled during active disease. V usage is TRBV5-4 and J usage is TRBJ2-1; D is possibly TRBD1 (6 bases). The CDR3 loop is CASSFEGERHNEQFF. The CDR3 bases are TGTGCCAGCAGCTTTGAGGGGGAGCGTCACAATGAGCAGTTCTTC.